This T cell receptor beta chain is drawn from a study of graft-versus-host responses after intestinal transplantation. Study conclusions and caveats: Peak circulating GvH clone levels tracked with early post-transplant HvG declines.

The germline V gene has CDR1 MNHEY and CDR2 SMNVEV (reference sequence). There are 16 residues in the CDR3. The V segment lost 4 bases and the J segment 4 bases; nucleotides outside the gene matches: 7. Using immunoSEQ multiplex PCR, the repertoire was profiled, and TCRdb retains in-frame clones only, with some absent. The table includes under 85,000 clones, 90% detected once. In the case of this clone: Its specificity is not known.

This receptor was identified in a human donor who received an intestinal transplant. The sample here was unstimulated CD8+ T cells sorted from spleen or lymph node cells, taken before intestinal transplant. The gene calls are TRBV27 and TRBJ1-6; TRBD1 matches at 7 bases. For the CDR3, the DNA is TGTGCCAGCAGTTCAACAGGGGTTGGGTATAATTCACCCCTCCACTTT. Its protein product is CASSSTGVGYNSPLHF.